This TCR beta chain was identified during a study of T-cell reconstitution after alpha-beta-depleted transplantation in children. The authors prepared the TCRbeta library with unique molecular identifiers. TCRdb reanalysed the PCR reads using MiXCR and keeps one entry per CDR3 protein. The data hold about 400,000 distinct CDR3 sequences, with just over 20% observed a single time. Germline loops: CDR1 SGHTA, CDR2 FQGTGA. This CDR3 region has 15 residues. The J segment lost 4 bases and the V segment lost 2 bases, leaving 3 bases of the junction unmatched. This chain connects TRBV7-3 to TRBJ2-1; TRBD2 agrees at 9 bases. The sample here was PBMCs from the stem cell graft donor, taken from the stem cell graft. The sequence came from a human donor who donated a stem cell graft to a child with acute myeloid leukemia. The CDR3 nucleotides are TGTGCCAGCAGCTTAGCGGGAGGGCAGTACAATGAGCAGTTCTTC. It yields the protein CASSLAGGQYNEQFF.